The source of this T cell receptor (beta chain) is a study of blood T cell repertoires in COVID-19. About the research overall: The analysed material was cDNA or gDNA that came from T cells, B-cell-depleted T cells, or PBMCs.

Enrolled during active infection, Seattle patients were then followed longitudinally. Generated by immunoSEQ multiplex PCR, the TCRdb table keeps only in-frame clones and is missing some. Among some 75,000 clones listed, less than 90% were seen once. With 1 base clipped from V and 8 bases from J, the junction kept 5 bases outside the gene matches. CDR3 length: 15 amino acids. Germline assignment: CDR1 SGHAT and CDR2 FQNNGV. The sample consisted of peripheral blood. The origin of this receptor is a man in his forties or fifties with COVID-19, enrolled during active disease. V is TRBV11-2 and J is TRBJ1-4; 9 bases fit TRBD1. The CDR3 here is CASSLAGTGNEKLFF. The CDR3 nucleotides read TGTGCCAGCAGCTTAGCCGGGACAGGGAACGAAAAACTGTTTTTT.